This TCR beta chain was recorded in a study of graft-versus-host responses after intestinal transplantation. General study results and limits: Present in recipient marrow, GvH clones included some that appeared first in ileum or blood. Early after transplant, HvG clones declined as circulating GvH clones peaked.

Sequencing used immunoSEQ multiplex PCR; TCRdb keeps in-frame clones, though not all of them. Among tens of thousands of clones listed, over 75% were seen once. Turning to this clone: Its antigen remains unknown.

This CDR3 is built from 16 residues. The V end lost 6 bases, the J end lost 3 bases, and 21 bases lay between the germline ends. The V gene's germline CDR1 is MDHEN and CDR2 SYDVKM. The clonotype was recovered from a human donor who was the organ donor for an intestinal transplant. This specimen consisted of unstimulated CD4+ T cells sorted from spleen or lymph node cells, obtained before transplant. The chain joins TRBV28 to TRBJ2-7; D perhaps matches TRBD1 (6 bases). This CDR3 reads CASSASRGIEGYEQYV. The CDR3 DNA reads TGTGCCAGCAGCGCCAGCAGGGGTATAGAAGGCTACGAGCAGTACGTC.